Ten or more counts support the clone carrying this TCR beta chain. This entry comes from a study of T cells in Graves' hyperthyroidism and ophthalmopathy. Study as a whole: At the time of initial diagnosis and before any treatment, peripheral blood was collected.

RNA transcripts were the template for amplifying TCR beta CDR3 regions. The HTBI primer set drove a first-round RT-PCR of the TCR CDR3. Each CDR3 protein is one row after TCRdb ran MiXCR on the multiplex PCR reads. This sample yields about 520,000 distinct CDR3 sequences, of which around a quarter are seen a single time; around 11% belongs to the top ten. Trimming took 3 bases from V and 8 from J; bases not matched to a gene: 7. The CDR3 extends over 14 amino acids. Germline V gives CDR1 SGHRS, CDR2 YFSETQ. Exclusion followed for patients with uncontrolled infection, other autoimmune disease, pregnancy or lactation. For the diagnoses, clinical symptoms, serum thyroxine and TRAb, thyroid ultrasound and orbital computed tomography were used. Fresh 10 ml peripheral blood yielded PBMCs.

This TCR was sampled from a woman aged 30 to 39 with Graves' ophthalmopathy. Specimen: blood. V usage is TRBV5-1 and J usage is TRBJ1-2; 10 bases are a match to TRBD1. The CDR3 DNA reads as TGCGCCAGCAGCTCATGGACAGGGGGGCAGGGCTACACCTTC. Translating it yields CASSSWTGGQGYTF.